Given below is one T cell receptor (beta chain) in context. This specimen comes from a study of human T cells and chemical hapten exposure. Documented time point: pre-sensitization, week 0. Treatment: therapeutic diphenylcyclopropenone sensitization with weekly scalp DPC. TCRdb independently ran MiXCR on the RACE reads; one entry per CDR3 protein. The sample has 85,000 to 100,000 distinct CDR3 sequences, about a tenth seen once. V dropped 1 base and J dropped 0; count of bases not matched to a gene: 4. The CDR3 is 16 residues long. The germline CDR1 and CDR2 sequences are SGHVS and FQNEAQ. This rearrangement joins TRBV7-8 to TRBJ2-3; 7 bases line up with TRBD2. Material: whole blood, obtained in connection with sensitization to the hapten diphenylcyclopropenone (DPC). The TCR sequence derives from a woman in her sixties or seventies with alopecia areata. Some clones in this sample may be carry-over from other donors' samples. The CDR3 here is CASSLDSGVSTDTQYF. The DNA for the CDR3 is TGTGCCAGCAGCTTAGACAGCGGGGTCAGCACAGATACGCAGTATTTT.